This TCR beta chain stems from a study of T cell responses to AZD1222 COVID-19 vaccine. Study results and caveats: Unmutated variant regions are reportedly targeted by nearly half of spike-specific TCRs. The donors showed a predominance of white British ancestry and of females, with possible underestimation of clonal diversity.

A note on this clone: Its antigen remains unidentified.

The data were produced by immunoSEQ multiplex PCR, yet TCRdb's version contains in-frame clones alone and is incomplete. The sample has about 130,000 clones, approximately 85% seen once; the top ten hold approximately 18%. Deletions cut 5 bases from V and 4 bases from J, with 12 bases between. Germline CDR1 is SGHRS and CDR2 is YFSETQ. CDR3 length: 13 residues. The clonotype originates from an adult in good health. The chain uses TRBV5-1 and TRBJ1-2, with D possibly TRBD1 on 6 matching bases. The input for sequencing was peripheral blood, taken on day 0 of MenACWY control vaccination. CDR3 in amino acids: CASREDSTYGYTF. CDR3 coding DNA: TGCGCCAGCAGGGAGGACAGCACCTATGGCTACACCTTC.